This T cell receptor beta chain stems from a study of shared clonotypes between healthy human individuals. Across the study: Researchers drew samples from a couple of women and three men aged 18 to 49.

CDR1 is MDHEN, CDR2 SYDVKM, per germline. The CDR3 contains 15 residues. The ends were cut back, 2 bases at V and 5 bases at J, with 12 bases in the middle. The donors, all of them Caucasian adults, lived in Nashville, Tennessee. Measured with immunoSEQ multiplex PCR; TCRdb has only the in-frame clones, and not every one. The data contain approximately 400,000 clones, 96% of them singletons. The material sequenced was memory CD8+ T cells sorted from blood. The subset denotes: CD45RO+ cells pooled with CCR7-negative TemRA cells. The chain employs TRBV28 and TRBJ1-4; possibly TRBD1 for D (5 bases). This TCR was sampled from a man younger than 40 in good health. The CDR3 nucleotides are TGTGCCAGCAGTTTAATAAGGGGTCTCAATGAAAAACTGTTTTTT. This codes for CASSLIRGLNEKLFF.